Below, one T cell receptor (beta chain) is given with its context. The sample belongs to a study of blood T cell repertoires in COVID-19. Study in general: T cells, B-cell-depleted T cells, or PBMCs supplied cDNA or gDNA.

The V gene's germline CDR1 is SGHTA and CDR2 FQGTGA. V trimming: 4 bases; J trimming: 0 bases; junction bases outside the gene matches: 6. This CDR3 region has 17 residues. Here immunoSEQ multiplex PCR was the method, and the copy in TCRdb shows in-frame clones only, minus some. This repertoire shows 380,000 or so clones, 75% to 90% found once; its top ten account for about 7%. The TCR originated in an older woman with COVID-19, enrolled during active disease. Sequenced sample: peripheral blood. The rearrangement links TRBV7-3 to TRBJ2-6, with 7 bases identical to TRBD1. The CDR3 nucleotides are TGTGCCAGCAGCTCGTCCGGGACAGCCTCTGGGGCCAACGTCCTGACTTTC. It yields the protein CASSSSGTASGANVLTF.